One and the same sample provided the 26 T cell receptor beta chains below, sequenced in a study of blood T cell repertoires in COVID-19. Sequencing was performed with immunoSEQ multiplex PCR; in TCRdb, only in-frame clones are kept and a portion is missing. Here the sample spans hundreds of thousands of clones, approximately 86% being singletons. The sample was peripheral blood. These receptors were collected from a human donor in a cohort sampled during active COVID-19.

The V call is TRBV30, the J call TRBJ2-5; the match to TRBD2 covers 8 bases. J gave up 5 bases and V 5 bases, and 4 bases lay outside the gene matches. CDR1 is GTSNPN and CDR2 is SVGIG in the germline V gene (reference sequence). The CDR3 is 12 amino acids. The CDR3 loop reads CAWERGRETQYF. Written as DNA, the CDR3 is TGTGCCTGGGAGCGGGGGCGCGAGACCCAGTACTTC.

This chain connects TRBV5-5 to TRBJ2-2, with TRBD1 as a possible D gene (5 bases). Trimming stripped 4 bases from V and 6 bases from J, with 19 bases between. CDR3 length: 16 residues. The germline gives CDR1 SGHKS, CDR2 YYEKEE (reference sequence). CDR3 loop: CASSTRPPQGAGELFF. The CDR3 DNA is TGTGCCAGCAGCACCCGACCGCCTCAGGGTGCCGGGGAGCTGTTTTTT.

The V gene is TRBV15, the J gene TRBJ2-2; TRBD1 matches 10 bases. In germline, CDR1 is LNHNV, CDR2 YYDKDF (reference sequence). Unmatched junction bases numbered 9, after V lost 4 bases and J lost 4 bases. This CDR3 contains 17 residues. CDR3 nucleotide sequence: TGTGCCACCAGCACCAGAAGACAGGGGGCCGGCACCGGGGAGCTGTTTTTT. It is translated as CATSTRRQGAGTGELFF.

The chain couples TRBV18 to TRBJ1-4; 7 bases align to TRBD1. J lost 12 bases, V lost 6 bases, and 10 bases had no gene match. The germline V gene has CDR1 KGHSH and CDR2 LQKENI. There are 13 residues in the CDR3. The CDR3 reads CASSSTGDGELFF. The CDR3 region has the DNA TGTGCCAGCTCGTCCACAGGGGACGGGGAACTGTTTTTT.

The genes are TRBV2 and TRBJ2-5, with TRBD2 matching over 7 bases. This CDR3 contains 14 residues. Looked up from germline, CDR1 is SNHLY and CDR2 is FYNNEI. V shed 4 bases and J 2 bases; nucleotides not matched to a gene: 4. The CDR3 is CASSVEREQETQYF. DNA for the CDR3: TGTGCCAGCAGTGTGGAGCGGGAACAAGAGACCCAGTACTTC.

The chain uses TRBV7-9 and TRBJ1-4; D is undetermined. The V and J ends lost 3 bases and 7 bases respectively, with 12 bases between them. The germline V gene has CDR1 SEHNR and CDR2 FQNEAQ (reference sequence). The CDR3 covers 14 residues. The CDR3 nucleotides read TGTGCCAGCAGCTTCGTCCCAAGTAGTGAAAAACTGTTTTTT. Its protein is CASSFVPSSEKLFF.

V gene TRBV10-3 combines with J gene TRBJ2-7; D gene unclear. Trimming removed 3 bases from V and 0 bases from J, with 12 bases in between. The CDR3 totals 15 residues. The germline CDR1 and CDR2 sequences are ENHRY and SYGVKD. The CDR3 loop is CAISESVETSYEQYF. DNA of the CDR3: TGTGCCATCAGTGAATCAGTCGAAACCTCCTACGAGCAGTACTTC.

The chain joins TRBV9 to TRBJ2-5, with 11 bases matching TRBD2. Germline values: CDR1 SGDLS, CDR2 YYNGEE. This CDR3 is 16 amino acids long. J lost 1 base, V lost 4 bases, and 6 bases had no gene match. In DNA, the CDR3 is TGTGCCAGCAGCCCCGGGACTAGCGGCCTCCAAGAGACCCAGTACTTC. Its protein product is CASSPGTSGLQETQYF.

The chain has TRBV19 and TRBJ2-7; 7 positions match TRBD1. The germline CDR1 and CDR2 sequences are LNHDA and SQIVND (reference sequence). V lost 4 bases and J lost 2; bases outside the gene matches: 14. The CDR3 totals 17 residues. CDR3 bases: TGTGCCAGTAGTAAGGCCCTCGGAACAGGGGATCCCTACGAGCAGTACTTC. It codes for CASSKALGTGDPYEQYF.

This CDR3 reads CASSQDGQSEAFF. DNA for the CDR3: TGTGCCAGCAGCCAAGATGGACAGTCGGAAGCTTTCTTT. This chain uses TRBV14 with TRBJ1-1; a possible D gene is TRBD1 (6 bases). Trimming cost V 0 bases and J 8 bases, with 10 bases left between them. The length of the CDR3 is 13 residues. CDR1 and CDR2 (germline): SGHDN, FVKESK.

The V and J genes are TRBV2 and TRBJ2-1; TRBD1 matches at 7 bases. The CDR3 runs 14 residues. Unmatched junction bases numbered 4, after V lost 6 bases and J lost 2 bases. Germline V gives CDR1 SNHLY, CDR2 FYNNEI. The CDR3 here is CASRGTVTYNEQFF. The CDR3 coding sequence is TGTGCCAGCAGGGGGACAGTTACCTACAATGAGCAGTTCTTC.

V usage is TRBV30 and J usage is TRBJ1-2; D not certain. Trimming removed 5 bases from V and 8 bases from J, with 21 bases in between. Germline CDR1 GTSNPN, CDR2 SVGIG (reference sequence). The CDR3 is 14 residues long. For the CDR3, the DNA is TGTGCCTGGTACGAGGGTGTTAACGGGCGCGGCTACACCTTC. This codes for CAWYEGVNGRGYTF.

CDR3 bases: TGTGCCAGCAGTACTGTAGCGGGGGTTGGGTACAATGAGCAGTTCTTC. This encodes CASSTVAGVGYNEQFF. This chain uses TRBV27 with TRBJ2-1, with 9 bases fitting TRBD2. CDR1 is MNHEY, CDR2 SMNVEV, per germline (reference sequence). Unmatched junction bases numbered 9, after V lost 5 bases and J lost 4 bases. The CDR3 runs 16 residues.

The rearrangement uses TRBV29-1 and TRBJ1-1; 8 bases map to TRBD1. The V and J ends lost 6 bases and 0 bases, in that order; junction bases with no gene match: 12. The CDR3 totals 16 residues. Per the germline V gene, CDR1 is SQVTM and CDR2 is ANQGSEA. CDR3 sequence reads: CSVEDRARGMNTEAFF. For the CDR3, the DNA is TGCAGCGTAGAGGACAGGGCGAGAGGAATGAACACTGAAGCTTTCTTT.

The chain has TRBV7-2 and TRBJ2-5, with D uncertain. The CDR3 contains 13 residues. Per the germline V gene, CDR1 is SGHTA and CDR2 is FQGNSA. Trimming removed 4 bases at V and 3 bases at J, with 9 bases between. The CDR3 DNA sequence: TGTGCCAGCAGCTCCTCCTTAAAAGAGACCCAGTACTTC. Translating gives CASSSSLKETQYF.

The chain couples TRBV9 to TRBJ1-3, with D perhaps matching TRBD1 (5 bases). The CDR3 runs to 14 residues. V lost 6 bases and J 0 bases, leaving 10 bases between the germline ends. Per germline, CDR1 SGDLS and CDR2 YYNGEE. Here the CDR3 reads CASTAGNSGNTIYF. CDR3 bases: TGTGCCAGCACTGCAGGGAACTCTGGAAACACCATATATTTT. Variable domain in full (rest from reference TRBV9 and TRBJ1-3): DSGVTQTPKHLITATGQRVTLRCSPRSGDLSVYWYQQSLDQGLQFLIQYYNGEERAKGNILERFSAQQFPDLHSELNLSSLELGDSALYFCASTAGNSGNTIYFGEGSWLTVV.

This chain joins TRBV9 and TRBJ2-1; 8 bases match TRBD1. The V gene's germline CDR1 is SGDLS and CDR2 YYNGEE. V gave up 4 bases and J gave up 0 bases; unmatched junction bases: 3. This CDR3 has 15 residues. The CDR3 protein is CASSRTGYSYNEQFF. In DNA, the CDR3 is TGTGCCAGCAGCAGGACAGGGTACTCCTACAATGAGCAGTTCTTC.

The rearrangement joins TRBV7-2 to TRBJ2-1; TRBD1 might be the D (5 bases). V was clipped by 5 bases and J by 5 bases, with 10 bases between them. There are 13 residues in the CDR3. Germline CDR1 and CDR2: SGHTA and FQGNSA. For the CDR3, the DNA is TGTGCCAGCAGCATGGGGCGGAACAATGAGCAGTTCTTC. Translation: CASSMGRNNEQFF.

V usage is TRBV6-1 and J usage is TRBJ2-2, with D perhaps matching TRBD2 (6 bases). Per the germline V gene, CDR1 is MNHNS and CDR2 is SASEGT. The ends were cut back, 1 base at V and 6 bases at J, with 6 bases in the middle. The CDR3 covers 13 residues. The CDR3 is CASSEERAGELFF. CDR3 nucleotides: TGTGCCAGCAGTGAAGAGCGGGCCGGGGAGCTGTTTTTT.

This clone was detected once. V gene TRBV5-4 combines with J gene TRBJ2-7; 11 nucleotides line up with TRBD1. This CDR3 is 16 amino acids long. J was trimmed by 0 bases and V by 2 bases; bases with no gene match: 4. Per the germline V gene, CDR1 is SGHNT and CDR2 is YYREEE (reference sequence). Here the CDR3 reads CASSLPGQGVSYEQYF. CDR3 DNA: TGTGCCAGCAGCTTACCGGGACAGGGGGTCTCCTACGAGCAGTACTTC.

This chain joins TRBV7-8 and TRBJ2-5, with 8 nucleotides matching TRBD1. The CDR3 contains 14 residues. Trimming cost V 2 bases and J 5 bases; bases outside gene matches: 4. Looked up from germline, CDR1 is SGHVS and CDR2 is FQNEAQ. The CDR3 sequence is CASSLQGAEETQYF. Here the CDR3 DNA reads TGTGCCAGCAGCTTACAGGGGGCGGAGGAGACCCAGTACTTC.

The V call is TRBV13, the J call TRBJ1-6, with unresolved D. Trimming stripped 5 bases from V and 10 bases from J, with 12 bases between. This CDR3 is built from 13 residues. Looked up from germline, CDR1 is PRHDT and CDR2 is FYEKMQ (reference sequence). CDR3 DNA sequence: TGTGCCAGCAGCCAAAGCGAGGAATCACCCCTCCACTTT. It yields the protein CASSQSEESPLHF.

The genes are TRBV9 and TRBJ1-3, with D perhaps TRBD1 (6 bases). CDR1 is SGDLS, CDR2 YYNGEE, per germline. The length of the CDR3 is 16 residues. V dropped 4 bases and J dropped 0 bases, with 14 bases sitting between them. CDR3 amino acids: CASSPQGSNSGNTIYF. For the CDR3, the DNA is TGTGCCAGCAGCCCACAGGGATCAAACTCTGGAAACACCATATATTTT.

The rearrangement uses TRBV5-4 and TRBJ1-3; possible D gene TRBD1, 6 bases. The CDR3 extends over 11 amino acids. Trimming cost V 4 bases and J 10 bases, with 9 bases left between them. The germline gives CDR1 SGHNT, CDR2 YYREEE (reference sequence). CDR3 coding DNA: TGTGCCAGCAGCACCAGGGGTACCATATATTTT. It is translated as CASSTRGTIYF.

The chain employs TRBV19 and TRBJ2-1; 7 bases fit TRBD2. V was clipped by 5 bases and J by 8 bases; unmatched bases: 6. The CDR3 runs 13 residues. CDR1 LNHDA and CDR2 SQIVND come from the germline V gene (reference sequence). CDR3 sequence reads: CASSLAGEDEQFF. The DNA of the CDR3 is TGTGCCAGTAGTCTGGCGGGAGAGGATGAGCAGTTCTTC.

The chain links TRBV30 to TRBJ1-5; 9 bases are a match to TRBD1. V lost 3 bases and J lost 6; bases outside the gene matches: 12. This CDR3 comprises 16 residues. Germline V gene data show CDR1 as GTSNPN and CDR2 as SVGIG (reference sequence). The CDR3 bases are TGTGCCTGGAGGCGGGGAGGGGGACAGGGCTCTCAGCCCCAGCATTTT. Translated: CAWRRGGGQGSQPQHF. Using reference TRBV30 and TRBJ1-5 for the parts outside the CDR3, the full variable domain is SQTIHQWPATLVQPVGSPLSLECTVEGTSNPNLYWYRQAAGRGLQLLFYSVGIGQISSEVPQNLSASRPQDRQFILSSKKLLLSDSGFYLCAWRRGGGQGSQPQHFGDGTRLSIL.